One and the same sample provided the 24 T cell receptor beta chains below, sequenced in a study of neurological immune-mediated disorders. This sample's time point: longitudinal time-point 3. TCRdb analysed the 5' RACE reads with MiXCR anew, one entry per CDR3 protein. The sample holds about 48,000 distinct CDR3 sequences; 9.5% to 15% are singletons and the top ten take approximately 10%. Sequenced input: PBMCs. Receptors were obtained from a male donor with HTLV-1-associated myelopathy (HAM/TSP).

This clonotype appeared many times. The V and J genes are TRBV20-1 and TRBJ2-3; 7 bases line up with TRBD2. CDR3 length equals 15 residues. Per the germline V gene, CDR1 is DFQATT and CDR2 is SNEGSKA (reference sequence). J was trimmed by 0 bases and V by 4 bases; bases with no gene match: 7. CDR3 amino acids: CSATSLADSTDTQYF. The CDR3 DNA follows: TGCAGTGCTACCTCCCTAGCGGACAGCACAGATACGCAGTATTTT.

The table lists this clonotype with many counts. The rearrangement uses TRBV6-5 and TRBJ2-7; perhaps TRBD2 as D (6 bases). The V end lost 4 bases, the J end lost 6 bases, and 10 bases lay between the germline ends. The CDR3 extends over 12 amino acids. Germline assignment: CDR1 MNHEY and CDR2 SVGAGI. The CDR3 DNA reads as TGTGCCAGCAGTTCTGGACTATTCGAGCAGTACTTC. It yields the protein CASSSGLFEQYF.

This clonotype appeared many times. Since a much larger clone is just one base distant, this may be a read error. The V call is TRBV5-1, the J call TRBJ2-7, with 10 bases fitting TRBD1. The CDR3 runs 18 residues. Losses at the gene ends were 3 bases for V and 0 bases for J; bases not matched to a gene: 12. Germline assignment: CDR1 SGHRS and CDR2 YFSETQ. The CDR3 DNA sequence: TGCGCCAGCAGCTGGATCACCGGGACAGGGGAAAGCTCCTACGAGCAGTACTTC. Translating gives CASSWITGTGESSYEQYF. Complete variable domain (other parts from reference TRBV5-1 and TRBJ2-7): KAGVTQTPRYLIKTRGQQVTLSCSPISGHRSVSWYQQTPGQGLQFLFEYFSETQRNKGNFPGRFSGRQFSNSRSEMNVSTLELGDSALYLCASSWITGTGESSYEQYFGPGTRLTVT.

This clonotype was detected many times. J is TRBJ2-3 and V is TRBV3-1; perhaps D is TRBD1 or TRBD2 (5 bases each). The V gene lost 4 bases and the J gene lost 0 bases, with 11 bases spanning the gap. The CDR3 runs to 15 residues. Germline assignment: CDR1 LGHDT and CDR2 YNNKEL (reference sequence). The CDR3 DNA is TGTGCCAGCAGCCGGGACGGATCTAGCACAGATACGCAGTATTTT. Amino acid sequence: CASSRDGSSTDTQYF.

The rearrangement joins TRBV21-1 to TRBJ1-1. TRBV21-1 is a listed pseudogene. This CDR3 contains 12 residues. For the CDR3, the DNA is TGTGCCAGCAGCATAGTTAACACTGAAGCTTTCTTT. It codes for CASSIVNTEAFF.

This clonotype was seen only a few times. Here the CDR3 reads CSARGQTLAGYTF. The CDR3, as DNA: TGCAGTGCTAGAGGACAGACATTGGCTGGCTACACCTTC. This sequence joins TRBV20-1 and TRBJ1-2; D is possibly TRBD1 (5 bases). CDR1 is DFQATT and CDR2 is SNEGSKA in the germline V gene (reference sequence). The CDR3 loop spans 13 amino acids. Between the trimmed V and J ends, which lost 1 base and 7 bases, there was a span of 13 bases.

This clonotype was detected many times. The chain links TRBV5-1 to TRBJ1-1, with no clear D. The CDR3 has 14 amino acids. V was cut by 0 bases and J by 4 bases, with 10 bases left in between. CDR1 and CDR2 (germline): SGHRS, YFSETQ. As DNA, the CDR3 is TGCGCCAGCAGCTTGGGGGGATTGATCACTGAAGCTTTCTTT. Translation gives CASSLGGLITEAFF.

This clonotype has at least ten counts. The chain recombines TRBV5-1 with TRBJ2-1; D may correspond to TRBD1 or TRBD2 (5 bases each). The CDR3 consists of 13 residues. Trimming stripped 0 bases from V and 16 bases from J, with 17 bases between. Germline CDR1 reads SGHRS; CDR2 reads YFSETQ. The CDR3 region is CASSLAGPGVRFF. CDR3 DNA: TGCGCCAGCAGCTTGGCGGGACCCGGGGTTCGATTCTTC.

This clonotype occurred many times. The V gene is TRBV29-1, the J gene TRBJ1-2; 11 bases map to TRBD1. V trimming: 5 bases; J trimming: 5 bases; junction bases outside the gene matches: 7. This CDR3 is built from 14 residues. The germline V gene has CDR1 SQVTM and CDR2 ANQGSEA. CDR3 nucleotides: TGCAGCGTTAGTCCCGGGACAGGGGGATATGGCTACACCTTC. Encoded protein: CSVSPGTGGYGYTF. Using reference TRBV29-1 and TRBJ1-2 for the parts outside the CDR3, the full variable domain is SAVISQKPSRDICQRGTSLTIQCQVDSQVTMMFWYRQQPGQSLTLIATANQGSEATYESGFVIDKFPISRPNLTFSTLTVSNMSPEDSSIYLCSVSPGTGGYGYTFGSGTRLTVV.

This clonotype was counted ten times or more. This chain links TRBV12-3 or TRBV12-4 with TRBJ2-3, with 10 bases aligning to TRBD2. The CDR3 has 16 amino acids. The ends lost 2 bases at V and 1 base at J; junction bases unmatched: 3. The CDR3 region has the DNA TGTGCCAGCAGTTTATCCCTAGCGGGGGGCACAGATACGCAGTATTTT. It codes for CASSLSLAGGTDTQYF.

This clonotype was counted ten times or more. The genes are TRBV20-1 and TRBJ2-5; D unclear. CDR1 and CDR2 (germline): DFQATT, SNEGSKA (reference sequence). Between the trimmed V and J ends, which lost 4 bases and 4 bases, there was a span of 13 bases. The CDR3 totals 13 residues. CDR3 loop: CSATRAGGETQYF. CDR3 nucleotide sequence: TGCAGTGCTACCCGGGCTGGCGGAGAGACCCAGTACTTC.

This clonotype has a count of ten or more. This chain connects TRBV7-2 to TRBJ1-6; D ambiguous. The V and J ends lost 0 bases and 11 bases respectively, with 5 bases between them. This CDR3 comprises 12 residues. Germline lookup yields CDR1 SGHTA and CDR2 FQGNSA. The CDR3 sequence is CASSLASTPLHF. The CDR3 region has the DNA TGTGCCAGCAGCTTAGCGTCGACACCCCTCCACTTT.

This clonotype was detected many times. The V call is TRBV5-1, the J call TRBJ2-3; D is perhaps TRBD2 (5 bases). Looked up from germline, CDR1 is SGHRS and CDR2 is YFSETQ. This CDR3 has 15 residues. V shed 0 bases and J shed 1 base, with 9 bases lying between them. Here the CDR3 reads CASSLAGAGTDTQYF. The DNA of the CDR3 is TGCGCCAGCAGCTTGGCCGGAGCGGGCACAGATACGCAGTATTTT.

The sample holds many counts of this clonotype. This chain joins TRBV11-2 and TRBJ2-2, with D unclear. Trimming stripped 1 base from V and 5 bases from J, with 2 bases between. This CDR3 region has 12 residues. The germline CDR1 and CDR2 sequences are SGHAT and FQNNGV. For the CDR3, the DNA is TGTGCCAGCAGCTTAGGGACCGGGGAGCTGTTTTTT. Amino acids: CASSLGTGELFF.

This clonotype showed up many times. The V gene is TRBV7-2, the J gene TRBJ2-3; TRBD2 agrees at 9 bases. The germline V gene encodes CDR1 SGHTA and CDR2 FQGNSA. This CDR3 comprises 17 residues. V lost 0 bases and J lost 0; bases outside the gene matches: 4. DNA of the CDR3: TGTGCCAGCAGCTTAGCCGCTAGCGGGGTTAGCACAGATACGCAGTATTTT. Its translation: CASSLAASGVSTDTQYF.

There are many counts of this clonotype. The V and J genes are TRBV6-5 and TRBJ2-3, with 7 bases fitting TRBD1. Germline V lookup: CDR1 MNHEY, CDR2 SVGAGI. The CDR3 consists of 16 residues. V was pared by 6 bases and J by 1 base, with 10 bases of the junction left unmatched. The CDR3 DNA sequence: TGTGCCAGCAGAAGGGACAGTAGGCGGGGCACAGATACGCAGTATTTT. Its translation: CASRRDSRRGTDTQYF.

This rearrangement joins TRBV5-1 to TRBJ2-1, with D possibly TRBD2 on 5 matching bases. There are 14 residues in the CDR3. V shed 5 bases and J shed 4 bases, with 13 bases lying between them. Germline V lookup: CDR1 SGHRS, CDR2 YFSETQ. DNA for the CDR3: TGCGCCAGCAGATCCAAACTAGTTTACAATGAGCAGTTCTTC. It yields the protein CASRSKLVYNEQFF.

This clonotype came up many times. This sequence joins TRBV20-1 and TRBJ1-1; unclear D gene. The germline V and J ends were trimmed by 6 bases and 1 base, with 15 bases remaining between them. The CDR3 totals 14 residues. Germline assignment: CDR1 DFQATT and CDR2 SNEGSKA (reference sequence). CDR3 sequence reads: CSAPPFRKNTEAFF. DNA for the CDR3: TGCAGTGCCCCCCCCTTTCGCAAGAACACTGAAGCTTTCTTT.

Of note for this clonotype: It is unclear where the CDR3 begins or ends on the DNA, so no DNA is shown, and the CDR3 is as TCRdb lists it. The chain couples TRBV28 to TRBJ1-1; the table's D call, TRBD1, was not checked against the DNA. The germline CDR1 and CDR2 sequences are MDHEN and SYDVKM. Counting both end residues, the CDR3 totals 21 amino acids. This CDR3 reads CASSFYICSASPGGLNTEAFF.

CDR3 residues: CASSMGVQQHEQFF. CDR3 bases: TGTGCCAGTAGTATGGGGGTCCAGCAACATGAGCAGTTCTTC. The chain combines TRBV19 with TRBJ2-1; the D gene could be TRBD1 or TRBD2 (5 bases each). This CDR3 region has 14 residues. Germline V gives CDR1 LNHDA, CDR2 SQIVND (reference sequence). Trimming removed 3 bases from V and 8 bases from J, with 14 bases in between.

Ten or more counts support this clonotype. The chain joins TRBV28 to TRBJ1-5; D might be TRBD1 (5 bases). This CDR3 has 14 amino acids. Trimming stripped 6 bases from V and 6 bases from J, with 15 bases between. Germline lookup yields CDR1 MDHEN and CDR2 SYDVKM. CDR3 amino acids: CASSLGGESQPQHF. The CDR3 nucleotides are TGTGCCAGCAGCTTGGGGGGGGAGAGTCAGCCCCAGCATTTT.

The sample holds many counts of this clonotype. V and J are TRBV28 and TRBJ2-7; the match to TRBD1 covers 9 bases. The CDR3 is made up of 15 amino acids. Looked up from germline, CDR1 is MDHEN and CDR2 is SYDVKM. Unmatched junction bases numbered 11, after V lost 8 bases and J lost 3 bases. The DNA for the CDR3 is TGTGCCAGCCCCCCCGCACGGACAGGGGACTACGAGCAGTACTTC. This encodes CASPPARTGDYEQYF.

This clonotype was seen repeatedly, ten times or more. This rearrangement joins TRBV21-1 to TRBJ1-1; TRBD1, as called in the table, went unchecked against the DNA. TRBV21-1 is shown as a pseudogene. This CDR3 spans 20 amino acids. This chain's CDR3 is CASSLPGGDSLKTMNTEAFF. The CDR3 bases are TGTGCCAGCAGCCTACCCGGGGGCGACTCCCTTAAGACGATGAACACTGAAGCTTTCTTT.

This clonotype was seen many times. The chain is built from TRBV7-3 and TRBJ2-7; D might be TRBD1 (5 bases). V dropped 4 bases and J dropped 5 bases, with 12 bases sitting between them. There are 13 residues in the CDR3. Germline CDR1 is SGHTA and CDR2 is FQGTGA. The CDR3 sequence: CASSSTQGDEQYF. CDR3 sequence (DNA): TGTGCCAGCAGCTCCACGCAGGGCGACGAGCAGTACTTC.